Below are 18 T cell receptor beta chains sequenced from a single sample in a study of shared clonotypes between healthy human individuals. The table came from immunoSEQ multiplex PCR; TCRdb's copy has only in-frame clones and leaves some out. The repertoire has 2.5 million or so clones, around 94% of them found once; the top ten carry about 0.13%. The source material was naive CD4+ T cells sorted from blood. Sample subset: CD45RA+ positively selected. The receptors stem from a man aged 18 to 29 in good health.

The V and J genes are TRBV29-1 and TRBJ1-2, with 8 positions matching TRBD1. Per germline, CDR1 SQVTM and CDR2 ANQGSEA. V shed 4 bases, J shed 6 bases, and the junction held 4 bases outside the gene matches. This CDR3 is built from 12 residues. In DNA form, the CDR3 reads TGCAGCGTTGCAGGGGGCTTTGATGGCTACACCTTC. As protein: CSVAGGFDGYTF.

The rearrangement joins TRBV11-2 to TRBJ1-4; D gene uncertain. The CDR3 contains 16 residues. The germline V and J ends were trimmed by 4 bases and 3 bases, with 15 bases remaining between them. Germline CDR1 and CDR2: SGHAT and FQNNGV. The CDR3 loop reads CASSSRVGLANEKLFF. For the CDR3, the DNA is TGTGCCAGCAGCTCCCGTGTGGGGTTGGCTAATGAAAAACTGTTTTTT.

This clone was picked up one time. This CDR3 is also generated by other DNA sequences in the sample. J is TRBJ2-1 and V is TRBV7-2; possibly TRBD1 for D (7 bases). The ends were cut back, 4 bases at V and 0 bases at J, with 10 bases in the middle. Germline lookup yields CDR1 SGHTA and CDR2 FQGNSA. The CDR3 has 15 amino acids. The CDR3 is CASSSGGSSYNEQFF. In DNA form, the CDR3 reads TGTGCCAGCAGCTCAGGGGGGAGCTCCTACAATGAGCAGTTCTTC.

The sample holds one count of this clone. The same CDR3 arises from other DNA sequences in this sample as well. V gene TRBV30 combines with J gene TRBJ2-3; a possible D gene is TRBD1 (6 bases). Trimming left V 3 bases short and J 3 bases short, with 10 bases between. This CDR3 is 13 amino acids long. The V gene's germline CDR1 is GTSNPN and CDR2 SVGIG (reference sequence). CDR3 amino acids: CAWRQGSTDTQYF. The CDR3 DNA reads TGTGCCTGGAGACAGGGTTCAACAGATACGCAGTATTTT. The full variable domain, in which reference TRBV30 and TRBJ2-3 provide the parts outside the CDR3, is SQTIHQWPATLVQPVGSPLSLECTVEGTSNPNLYWYRQAAGRGLQLLFYSVGIGQISSEVPQNLSASRPQDRQFILSSKKLLLSDSGFYLCAWRQGSTDTQYFGPGTRLTVL.

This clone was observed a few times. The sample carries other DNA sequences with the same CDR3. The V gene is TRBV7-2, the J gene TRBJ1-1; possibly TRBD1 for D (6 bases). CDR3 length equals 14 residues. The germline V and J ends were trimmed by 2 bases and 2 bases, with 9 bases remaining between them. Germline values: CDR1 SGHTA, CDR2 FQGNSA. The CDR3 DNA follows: TGTGCCAGCAGCTTAAGGGGGGTTAACACTGAAGCTTTCTTT. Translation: CASSLRGVNTEAFF.

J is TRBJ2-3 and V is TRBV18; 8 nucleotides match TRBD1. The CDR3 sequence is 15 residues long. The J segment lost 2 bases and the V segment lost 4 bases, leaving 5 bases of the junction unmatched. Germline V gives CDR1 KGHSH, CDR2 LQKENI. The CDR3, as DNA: TGTGCCAGCTCACACGCGCAGGGGGCCACAGATACGCAGTATTTT. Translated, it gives CASSHAQGATDTQYF.

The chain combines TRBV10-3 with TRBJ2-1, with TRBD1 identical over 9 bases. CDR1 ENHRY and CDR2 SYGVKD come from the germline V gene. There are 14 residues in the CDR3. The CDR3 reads CVEKTGGLYNEQFF. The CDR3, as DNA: TGTGTAGAGAAGACAGGGGGGCTTTACAATGAGCAGTTCTTC.

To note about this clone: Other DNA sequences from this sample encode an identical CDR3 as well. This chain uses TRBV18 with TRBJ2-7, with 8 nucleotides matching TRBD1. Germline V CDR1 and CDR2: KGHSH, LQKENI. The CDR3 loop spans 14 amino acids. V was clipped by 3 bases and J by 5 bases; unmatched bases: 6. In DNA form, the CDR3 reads TGTGCCAGCTCACCGCGACAGGGGCTGGACGAGCAGTACTTC. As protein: CASSPRQGLDEQYF.

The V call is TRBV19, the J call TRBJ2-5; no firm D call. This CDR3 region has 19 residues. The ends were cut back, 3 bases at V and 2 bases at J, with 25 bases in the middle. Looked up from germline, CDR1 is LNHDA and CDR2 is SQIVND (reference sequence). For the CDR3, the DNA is TGTGCCAGTAGTATGACTCGACAAGGTCCAAGGTTGTTACAAGAGACCCAGTACTTC. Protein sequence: CASSMTRQGPRLLQETQYF. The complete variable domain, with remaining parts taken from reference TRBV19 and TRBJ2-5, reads DGGITQSPKYLFRKEGQNVTLSCEQNLNHDAMYWYRQDPGQGLRLIYYSQIVNDFQKGDIAEGYSVSREKKESFPLTVTSAQKNPTAFYLCASSMTRQGPRLLQETQYFGPGTRLLVL.

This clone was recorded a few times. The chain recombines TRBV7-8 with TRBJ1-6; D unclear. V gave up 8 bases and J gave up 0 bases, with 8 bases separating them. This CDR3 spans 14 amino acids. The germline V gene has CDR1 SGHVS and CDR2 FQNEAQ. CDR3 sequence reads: CASGESSYNSPLHF. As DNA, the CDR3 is TGTGCCAGCGGCGAGAGCTCCTATAATTCACCCCTCCACTTT.

The CDR3 reads CASSPGPAGPDTQYF. CDR3 DNA sequence: TGCGCCAGCAGCCCTGGCCCTGCGGGGCCAGATACGCAGTATTTT. This chain uses TRBV5-1 with TRBJ2-3, with D possibly matching TRBD2 (6 bases). The length of the CDR3 is 15 residues. Per the germline V gene, CDR1 is SGHRS and CDR2 is YFSETQ. Trimming removed 4 bases at V and 4 bases at J, with 16 bases between.

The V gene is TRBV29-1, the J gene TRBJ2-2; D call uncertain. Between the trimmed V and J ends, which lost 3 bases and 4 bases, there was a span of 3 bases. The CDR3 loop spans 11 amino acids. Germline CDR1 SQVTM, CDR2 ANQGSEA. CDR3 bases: TGCAGCGTTGAGGCCACCGGGGAGCTGTTTTTT. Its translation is CSVEATGELFF.

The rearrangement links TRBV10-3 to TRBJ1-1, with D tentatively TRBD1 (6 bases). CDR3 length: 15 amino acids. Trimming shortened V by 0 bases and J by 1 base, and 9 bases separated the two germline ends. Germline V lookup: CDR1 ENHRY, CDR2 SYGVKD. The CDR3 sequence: CAISESGQTNTEAFF. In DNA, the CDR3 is TGTGCCATCAGTGAGTCTGGACAGACGAACACTGAAGCTTTCTTT.

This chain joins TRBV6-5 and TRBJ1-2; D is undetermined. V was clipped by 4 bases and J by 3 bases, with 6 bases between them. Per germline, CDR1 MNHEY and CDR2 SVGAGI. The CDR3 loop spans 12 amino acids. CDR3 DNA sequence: TGTGCCAGCAGTTCCGTCTACTATGGCTACACCTTC. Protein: CASSSVYYGYTF.

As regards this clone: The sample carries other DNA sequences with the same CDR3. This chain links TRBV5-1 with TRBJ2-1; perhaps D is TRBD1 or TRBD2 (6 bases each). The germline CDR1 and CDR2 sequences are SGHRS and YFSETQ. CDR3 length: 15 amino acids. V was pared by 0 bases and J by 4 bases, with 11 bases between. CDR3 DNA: TGCGCCAGCAGCTTGGCGGGGGCGGGATACAATGAGCAGTTCTTC. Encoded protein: CASSLAGAGYNEQFF.

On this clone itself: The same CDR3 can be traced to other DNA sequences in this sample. In nucleotides, the CDR3 is TGCAGCGCCAGGGGGGCCAAAAACATTCAGTACTTC. It codes for CSARGAKNIQYF. This chain uses TRBV29-1 with TRBJ2-4; 7 nucleotides match TRBD1. V shed 7 bases, J shed 1 base, and the junction held 1 base outside the gene matches. In germline, CDR1 is SQVTM, CDR2 ANQGSEA. The CDR3 has 12 amino acids.

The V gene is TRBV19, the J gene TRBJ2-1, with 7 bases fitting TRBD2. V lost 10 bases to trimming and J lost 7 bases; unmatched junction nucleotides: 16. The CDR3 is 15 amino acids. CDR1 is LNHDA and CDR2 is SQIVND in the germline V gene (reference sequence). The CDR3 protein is CATLEVGGGRNEQFF. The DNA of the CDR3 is TGTGCCACCCTAGAGGTGGGCGGGGGAAGGAATGAGCAGTTCTTC. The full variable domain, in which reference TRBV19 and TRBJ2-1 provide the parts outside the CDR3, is DGGITQSPKYLFRKEGQNVTLSCEQNLNHDAMYWYRQDPGQGLRLIYYSQIVNDFQKGDIAEGYSVSREKKESFPLTVTSAQKNPTAFYLCATLEVGGGRNEQFFGPGTRLTVL.

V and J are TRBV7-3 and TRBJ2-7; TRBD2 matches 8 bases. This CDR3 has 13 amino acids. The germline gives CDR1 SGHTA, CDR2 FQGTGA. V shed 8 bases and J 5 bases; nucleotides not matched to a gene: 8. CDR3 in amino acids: CASSPGGGNEQYF. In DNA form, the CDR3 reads TGTGCCAGCTCCCCGGGAGGGGGGAACGAGCAGTACTTC.